This passage covers 28 T cell receptor beta chains from one sample sequenced in a study of blood T cell repertoires in COVID-19. Profiled with immunoSEQ multiplex PCR; TCRdb holds only in-frame clones, not every one. The table lists about 400,000 clones, nearly 90% of them singletons, with about 2.1% in the top ten. Input material: PBMCs or T cells enriched from blood (not recorded which). The receptors stem from a woman between 40 and 55 years old with acute COVID-19.

The chain is built from TRBV11-3 and TRBJ1-1; D unresolved. The germline V and J ends were trimmed by 3 bases and 7 bases, with 12 bases remaining between them. Germline-derived CDR1 and CDR2 are SGHNT and YENEEA. This CDR3 has 13 residues. CDR3 DNA sequence: TGTGCCAGCAGCTTGGGAGGGAATGGTGAAGCTTTCTTT. This gives the protein CASSLGGNGEAFF.

The chain links TRBV5-4 to TRBJ1-6; D is perhaps TRBD1 (5 bases). CDR3 length: 17 amino acids. The germline V and J ends were trimmed by 0 bases and 3 bases, with 13 bases remaining between them. Germline V gives CDR1 SGHNT, CDR2 YYREEE (reference sequence). The CDR3 sequence: CASSLGPGGGYNSPLHF. The DNA of the CDR3 is TGTGCCAGCAGCTTGGGCCCTGGGGGGGGCTATAATTCACCCCTCCACTTT.

The chain carries TRBV5-1 and TRBJ2-7; 8 bases match TRBD1. The CDR3 contains 13 residues. Germline CDR1 reads SGHRS; CDR2 reads YFSETQ. V trimming: 2 bases; J trimming: 7 bases; junction bases outside the gene matches: 5. In DNA form, the CDR3 reads TGCGCCAGCAGCTTCCAGGGGGCGGGGGAGCAGTACTTC. Translation: CASSFQGAGEQYF.

Worth noting for this clone: A junction boundary mismatches the germline segment, possibly from a read error. V gene TRBV30 combines with J gene TRBJ2-7; 9 positions match TRBD1. Germline assignment: CDR1 GTSNPN and CDR2 SVGIG (reference sequence). The CDR3 extends over 13 amino acids. The CDR3 loop is CAWSRDRVSEQCF. The CDR3 DNA reads as TGTGCCTGGAGTCGGGACAGGGTATCCGAGCAGTGCTTC.

This sequence joins TRBV7-2 and TRBJ1-5, with a tentative D call TRBD1 (5 bases). V lost 1 base to trimming and J lost 6 bases, with 10 bases between them. CDR3 length equals 14 residues. CDR1 and CDR2 (germline): SGHTA, FQGNSA. The CDR3 spells CASSLDRGIQPQHF. DNA for the CDR3: TGTGCCAGCAGCTTAGACCGGGGGATTCAGCCCCAGCATTTT.

This clone was found once. This chain connects TRBV5-4 to TRBJ1-6; 9 bases map to TRBD1. The J segment lost 8 bases and the V segment lost 4 bases, leaving 1 base of the junction unmatched. Germline loops: CDR1 SGHNT, CDR2 YYREEE (reference sequence). The CDR3 is 13 residues long. DNA for the CDR3: TGTGCCAGCAGCGGGACAGGGCATTCACCCCTCCACTTT. Translated, it gives CASSGTGHSPLHF.

The V gene is TRBV20-1, the J gene TRBJ2-7, with 7 bases fitting TRBD2. The junction had 7 bases not matched to a gene; V was cut back by 3 bases and J by 5 bases. The germline V gene has CDR1 DFQATT and CDR2 SNEGSKA (reference sequence). This CDR3 contains 13 residues. DNA for the CDR3: TGCAGTGCTAGTCCCGGCGGGGGAAACGAGCAGTACTTC. It yields the protein CSASPGGGNEQYF.

The CDR3 reads CASSLSAGGTEAFF. CDR3 DNA: TGTGCCAGCAGCTTATCCGCAGGGGGTACTGAAGCTTTCTTT. This chain uses TRBV5-4 with TRBJ1-1; 7 bases map to TRBD1. With V trimmed by 2 bases and J by 5 bases, 6 bases remained unmatched. CDR3 length equals 14 residues. CDR1 is SGHNT, CDR2 YYREEE, per germline (reference sequence).

The CDR3 DNA follows: TGTGCCAGCAGGACGAGGCAGCATAATTCACCCCTCCACTTT. Translation gives CASRTRQHNSPLHF. V is TRBV5-8 and J is TRBJ1-6; D is undetermined. The CDR3 length is 14 residues. The germline CDR1 and CDR2 sequences are SGHTS and YDEGEE. V lost 5 bases and J lost 5, with 11 bases in between. The whole variable domain, remainder taken from reference TRBV5-8 and TRBJ1-6, is EAGVTQSPTHLIKTRGQQATLRCSPISGHTSVYWYQQALGLGLQFLLWYDEGEERNRGNFPPRFSGRQFPNYSSELNVNALELEDSALYLCASRTRQHNSPLHFGNGTRLTVT.

The chain employs TRBV4-1 and TRBJ2-6; D unresolved. CDR1 and CDR2 from the germline V gene are MGHRA and YSYEKL. This CDR3 is 16 amino acids long. V was clipped by 1 base and J by 0 bases, with 7 bases between them. The CDR3 bases are TGCGCCAGCAGCCAAGTGGAGAGCTCTGGGGCCAACGTCCTGACTTTC. It is translated as CASSQVESSGANVLTF.

This clone was found once. The chain links TRBV24-1 to TRBJ1-1; D call uncertain. Germline CDR1 KGHDR, CDR2 SFDVKD. V dropped 4 bases and J dropped 3 bases, with 14 bases sitting between them. The length of the CDR3 is 15 residues. CDR3 nucleotides: TGTGCCACCAGTGAGGATGACACCTCGGACACTGAAGCTTTCTTT. Protein: CATSEDDTSDTEAFF.

This clone turned up a few times. The V call is TRBV6-5, the J call TRBJ2-7; D possibly corresponds to TRBD1 (7 bases). The CDR3 extends over 16 amino acids. Trimming cost V 0 bases and J 0 bases, with 12 bases left between them. CDR1 MNHEY and CDR2 SVGAGI come from the germline V gene. This chain's CDR3 is CASSYSSGGGSYEQYF. The CDR3 region has the DNA TGTGCCAGCAGTTACTCATCAGGGGGAGGCTCCTACGAGCAGTACTTC.

The chain carries TRBV5-5 and TRBJ1-4; weak D call: TRBD1 (6 bases). CDR3 length: 14 amino acids. Trimming pared 2 bases from V and 8 bases from J, leaving 13 bases between. CDR1 is SGHKS, CDR2 YYEKEE, per germline (reference sequence). CDR3 DNA sequence: TGTGCCAGCAGCTTCCGAGGGGGTAACGAAAAACTGTTTTTT. Encoded protein: CASSFRGGNEKLFF.

This clone was picked up many times. This chain joins TRBV6-5 and TRBJ2-7; 14 bases match TRBD2. V shed 2 bases, J shed 7 bases, and the junction held 4 bases outside the gene matches. In germline, CDR1 is MNHEY, CDR2 SVGAGI. The CDR3 runs to 15 residues. CDR3 DNA sequence: TGTGCCAGCAGTTACCCGGGACTAGCGGGGGAGGAGCAGTACTTC. Residues: CASSYPGLAGEEQYF.

The chain couples TRBV7-7 to TRBJ1-1; D possibly corresponds to TRBD1 (6 bases). This CDR3 spans 15 amino acids. The germline CDR1 and CDR2 sequences are SSHAT and FNYEAQ (reference sequence). V lost 2 bases to trimming and J lost 1 base, with 11 bases between them. CDR3 sequence reads: CASSLLDSANTEAFF. The CDR3 region has the DNA TGTGCCAGCAGCTTATTGGACAGTGCGAACACTGAAGCTTTCTTT.

This clone appeared a single time. V is TRBV4-1 and J is TRBJ2-1; 8 bases agree with TRBD2. The CDR3 extends over 17 amino acids. Germline CDR1 is MGHRA and CDR2 is YSYEKL. V lost 3 bases and J lost 1; bases outside the gene matches: 8. The chain's CDR3 is CASSHEHGGGSYNEQFF. The CDR3 region has the DNA TGCGCCAGCAGCCATGAACACGGGGGGGGATCCTACAATGAGCAGTTCTTC.

This chain links TRBV4-1 with TRBJ2-1, with 8 bases aligning to TRBD1. CDR3 length: 16 residues. The ends lost 3 bases at V and 7 bases at J; junction bases unmatched: 11. The V gene's germline CDR1 is MGHRA and CDR2 YSYEKL. CDR3 nucleotides: TGCGCCAGCAGCCAGACCCAGCAGACAGGGGAAAATGAGCAGTTCTTC. Translating gives CASSQTQQTGENEQFF.

The V gene is TRBV5-4, the J gene TRBJ2-5; maybe TRBD1 (5 bases). From germline, CDR1 is SGHNT and CDR2 YYREEE (reference sequence). This CDR3 has 14 residues. Trimming cost V 0 bases and J 2 bases, with 8 bases left between them. The CDR3 is CASSLDPGQETQYF. The CDR3 DNA is TGTGCCAGCAGCTTGGATCCAGGGCAAGAGACCCAGTACTTC. Together with reference TRBV5-4 and TRBJ2-5, the CDR3 gives the full variable domain: ETGVTQSPTHLIKTRGQQVTLRCSSQSGHNTVSWYQQALGQGPQFIFQYYREEENGRGNFPPRFSGLQFPNYSSELNVNALELDDSALYLCASSLDPGQETQYFGPGTRLLVL.

The rearrangement links TRBV9 to TRBJ2-3, with 9 bases lining up with TRBD2. The V segment lost 3 bases and the J segment 5 bases; nucleotides outside the gene matches: 10. The CDR3 is 16 residues long. Germline V gene data show CDR1 as SGDLS and CDR2 as YYNGEE. The CDR3 loop is CASSGIAGGLGDTQYF. The CDR3 nucleotides are TGTGCCAGCAGCGGGATCGCGGGGGGGCTGGGAGATACGCAGTATTTT.

The rearrangement links TRBV30 to TRBJ2-5; D gene unclear. The germline V and J ends were trimmed by 2 bases and 3 bases, with 7 bases remaining between them. Looked up from germline, CDR1 is GTSNPN and CDR2 is SVGIG (reference sequence). This CDR3 is built from 12 residues. DNA for the CDR3: TGTGCCTGGAGTATAGCTAAAGAGACCCAGTACTTC. This gives the protein CAWSIAKETQYF.

This chain uses TRBV19 with TRBJ1-2; D not certain. The CDR3 has 14 residues. The germline V gene has CDR1 LNHDA and CDR2 SQIVND (reference sequence). V gave up 8 bases and J gave up 1 base, with 14 bases separating them. The CDR3 reads CASGGIASNYGYTF. Here the CDR3 DNA reads TGTGCCAGTGGCGGTATAGCAAGTAACTATGGCTACACCTTC.

The CDR3: CASSPLATYNEQFF. DNA for the CDR3: TGCGCCAGCAGCCCCCTAGCAACCTACAATGAGCAGTTCTTC. The chain couples TRBV5-1 to TRBJ2-1; tentative D call: TRBD2 (5 bases). CDR3 length: 14 amino acids. Germline CDR1 SGHRS, CDR2 YFSETQ. Trimming took off 4 bases at V and 2 bases at J, with 10 bases between the two ends.

V gene TRBV3-1 (or the pseudogene TRBV3-2) combines with J gene TRBJ2-5, with a weak D call TRBD2 (5 bases). The V end was cut by 8 bases, the J end by 1 base, with 20 bases between. The CDR3 totals 16 residues. The germline CDR1 and CDR2 sequences are LGHDT and YNNKEL (reference sequence). Written as DNA, the CDR3 is TGTGCCAGCGGCTGGCAGCGGCACGCTGTCCAAGAGACCCAGTACTTC. Translating gives CASGWQRHAVQETQYF.

The CDR3 sequence is CASSPLQGYREKLFF. The CDR3 nucleotides read TGTGCCAGCAGCCCGCTGCAGGGTTATCGTGAAAAACTGTTTTTT. The V gene is TRBV11-2, the J gene TRBJ1-4; D may be TRBD1 (5 bases). Trimming took 5 bases from V and 7 from J, leaving 17 bases between them. CDR3 length: 15 amino acids. Per germline, CDR1 SGHAT and CDR2 FQNNGV.

V and J are TRBV29-1 and TRBJ1-1, with D hard to call. The germline CDR1 and CDR2 sequences are SQVTM and ANQGSEA. CDR3 length equals 12 residues. Trimming removed 2 bases at V and 4 bases at J, with 8 bases between. The CDR3 nucleotides read TGCAGCGTTGAAATGGCGGGCACTGAAGCTTTCTTT. Amino acid sequence: CSVEMAGTEAFF. Using reference TRBV29-1 and TRBJ1-1 for the parts outside the CDR3, the full variable domain is SAVISQKPSRDICQRGTSLTIQCQVDSQVTMMFWYRQQPGQSLTLIATANQGSEATYESGFVIDKFPISRPNLTFSTLTVSNMSPEDSSIYLCSVEMAGTEAFFGQGTRLTVV.

The chain links TRBV9 to TRBJ1-2; D not resolved. The germline V gene encodes CDR1 SGDLS and CDR2 YYNGEE. Trimming pared 3 bases from V and 1 base from J, leaving 7 bases between. This CDR3 has 13 residues. The CDR3 coding sequence is TGTGCCAGCAGCGCGAGGGATAACTATGGCTACACCTTC. This gives the protein CASSARDNYGYTF.

This rearrangement joins TRBV18 to TRBJ1-4; D is unclear. Germline lookup yields CDR1 KGHSH and CDR2 LQKENI. Trimming left V 3 bases short and J 5 bases short, with 13 bases between. This CDR3 spans 15 amino acids. The CDR3, as DNA: TGTGCCAGCTCACCCACTATGGGAGGAAATGAAAAACTGTTTTTT. Its translation is CASSPTMGGNEKLFF.

This chain uses TRBV6-1 with TRBJ2-7; TRBD2 is a possible D gene (5 bases). The CDR3 loop spans 14 amino acids. Germline values: CDR1 MNHNS, CDR2 SASEGT. Trimming took 3 bases from V and 6 from J, leaving 15 bases between them. DNA of the CDR3: TGTGCCAGCAGTGAGGCACTAGAACCGTCCGAGCAGTACTTC. It is translated as CASSEALEPSEQYF.